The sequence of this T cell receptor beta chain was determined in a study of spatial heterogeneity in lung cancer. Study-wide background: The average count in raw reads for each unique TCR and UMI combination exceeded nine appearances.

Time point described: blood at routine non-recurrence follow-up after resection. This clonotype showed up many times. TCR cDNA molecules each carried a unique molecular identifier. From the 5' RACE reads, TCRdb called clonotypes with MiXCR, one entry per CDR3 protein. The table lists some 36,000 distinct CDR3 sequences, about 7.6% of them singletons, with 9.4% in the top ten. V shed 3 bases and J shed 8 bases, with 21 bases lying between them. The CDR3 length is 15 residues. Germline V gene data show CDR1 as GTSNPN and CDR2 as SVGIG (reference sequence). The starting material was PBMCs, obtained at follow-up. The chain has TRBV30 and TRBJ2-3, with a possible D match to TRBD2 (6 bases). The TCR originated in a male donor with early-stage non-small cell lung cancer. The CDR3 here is CAWREGQGPYGTQYF. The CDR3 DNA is TGTGCCTGGAGGGAGGGGCAGGGCCCTTACGGTACGCAGTATTTT.